This T cell receptor (beta chain) is drawn from a study of blood T cell repertoires in COVID-19. About the study: From T cells, B-cell-depleted T cells, or PBMCs came the material, which was cDNA or gDNA.

The protocol was immunoSEQ multiplex PCR, while the TCRdb copy is restricted to in-frame clones and leaves out a portion. The profile shows about 98,000 clones, 82% of them singletons. The germline V and J ends were trimmed by 1 base and 7 bases, with 8 bases remaining between them. Germline V gene data show CDR1 as LGHDT and CDR2 as YNNKEL (reference sequence). The CDR3 totals 14 residues. The chain uses TRBV3-1 (or the pseudogene TRBV3-2) and TRBJ1-6; D is undetermined. Material: peripheral blood. This receptor was obtained from a man aged 70-80 years with active or convalescent COVID-19. CDR3 nucleotides: TGTGCCAGCAGCCAAGGGGGAGGGAATTCACCCCTCCACTTT. This translates into CASSQGGGNSPLHF.